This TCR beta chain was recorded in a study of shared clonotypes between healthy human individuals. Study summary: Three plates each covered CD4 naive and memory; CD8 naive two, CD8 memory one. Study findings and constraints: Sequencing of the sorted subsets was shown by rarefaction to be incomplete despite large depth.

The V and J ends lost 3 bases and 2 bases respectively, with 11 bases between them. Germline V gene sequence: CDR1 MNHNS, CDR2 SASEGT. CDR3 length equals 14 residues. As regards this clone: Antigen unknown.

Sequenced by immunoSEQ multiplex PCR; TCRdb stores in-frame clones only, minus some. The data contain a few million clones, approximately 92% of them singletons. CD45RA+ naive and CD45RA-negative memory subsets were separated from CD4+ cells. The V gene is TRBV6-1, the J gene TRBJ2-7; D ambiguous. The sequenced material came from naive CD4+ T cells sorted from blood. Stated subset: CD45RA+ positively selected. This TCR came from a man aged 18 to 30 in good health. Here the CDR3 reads CASSDLAGAYEQYF. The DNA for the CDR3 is TGTGCCAGCAGTGATCTTGCAGGAGCCTACGAGCAGTACTTC.